This T cell receptor (beta chain) emerged from a study of control samples from healthy donors and cancer patients. The repertoire was sequenced with immunoSEQ multiplex PCR; TCRdb's copy has only in-frame clones and lacks some. The sample shows about 150,000 clones, about 94% of them seen only once. This clone was counted once. The CDR3 covers 12 residues. V was trimmed by 8 bases and J by 0 bases, leaving 8 bases between them. Germline V gives CDR1 MNHEY, CDR2 SMNVEV (reference sequence). The chain links TRBV27 to TRBJ2-7; the D gene is possibly TRBD1 (5 bases). Sequenced: blood. The clonotype originates from a man in his forties in good health. CDR3 sequence: CASGQGSYEQYF. The CDR3 DNA is TGTGCCAGCGGGCAGGGCTCCTACGAGCAGTACTTC.